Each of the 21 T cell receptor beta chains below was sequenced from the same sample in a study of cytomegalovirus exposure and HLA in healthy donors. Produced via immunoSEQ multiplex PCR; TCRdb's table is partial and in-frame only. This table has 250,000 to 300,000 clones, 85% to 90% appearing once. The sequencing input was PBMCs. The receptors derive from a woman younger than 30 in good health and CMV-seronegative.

CDR3 sequence reads: CASSELPGQGMNTEAFF. Written as DNA, the CDR3 is TGTGCCAGCAGTGAACTCCCCGGACAGGGGATGAACACTGAAGCTTTCTTT. The chain employs TRBV6-1 and TRBJ1-1; 9 bases fit TRBD1. V was clipped by 2 bases and J by 0 bases; unmatched bases: 7. The germline gives CDR1 MNHNS, CDR2 SASEGT. The CDR3 totals 17 residues.

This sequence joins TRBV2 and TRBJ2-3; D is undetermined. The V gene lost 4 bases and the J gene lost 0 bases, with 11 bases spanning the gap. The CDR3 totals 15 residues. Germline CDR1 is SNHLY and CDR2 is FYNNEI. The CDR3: CASSGSELSTDTQYF. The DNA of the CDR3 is TGTGCCAGCAGTGGTTCCGAGCTGAGCACAGATACGCAGTATTTT. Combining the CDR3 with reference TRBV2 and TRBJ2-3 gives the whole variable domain EPEVTQTPSHQVTQMGQEVILRCVPISNHLYFYWYRQILGQKVEFLVSFYNNEISEKSEIFDDQFSVERPDGSNFTLKIRSTKLEDSAMYFCASSGSELSTDTQYFGPGTRLTVL.

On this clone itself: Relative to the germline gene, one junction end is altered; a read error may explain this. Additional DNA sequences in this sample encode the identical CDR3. CDR3 in DNA: TGTGCCAGCAGTGACATACAGGGCGCGGGCACGGATACGCAGTATTTT. Amino acids: CASSDIQGAGTDTQYF. The genes are TRBV25-1 and TRBJ2-3, with D perhaps TRBD1 (6 bases). From germline, CDR1 is MGHDK and CDR2 SYGVNS. The CDR3 spans 16 residues.

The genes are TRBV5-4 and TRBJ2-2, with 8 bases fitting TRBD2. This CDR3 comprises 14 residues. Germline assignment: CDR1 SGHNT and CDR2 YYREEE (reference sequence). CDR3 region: CAYYSGAGTGELFF. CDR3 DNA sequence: TGTGCTTACTATAGCGGGGCGGGCACCGGGGAGCTGTTTTTT.

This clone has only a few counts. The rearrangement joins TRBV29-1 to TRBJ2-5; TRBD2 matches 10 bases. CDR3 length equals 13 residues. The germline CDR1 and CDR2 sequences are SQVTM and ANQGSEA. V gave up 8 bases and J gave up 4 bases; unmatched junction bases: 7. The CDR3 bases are TGCAGCCATAGCGGGGGGCCACGAGAGACCCAGTACTTC. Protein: CSHSGGPRETQYF.

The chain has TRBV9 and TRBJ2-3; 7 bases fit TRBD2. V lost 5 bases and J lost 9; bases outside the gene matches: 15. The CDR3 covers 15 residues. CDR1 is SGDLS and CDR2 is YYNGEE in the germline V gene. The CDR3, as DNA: TGTGCCAGCAGTGGGCAGTTGGCGGGGGAGGGGACGCAGTATTTT. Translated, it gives CASSGQLAGEGTQYF. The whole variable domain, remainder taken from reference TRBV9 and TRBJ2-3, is DSGVTQTPKHLITATGQRVTLRCSPRSGDLSVYWYQQSLDQGLQFLIQYYNGEERAKGNILERFSAQQFPDLHSELNLSSLELGDSALYFCASSGQLAGEGTQYFGPGTRLTVL.

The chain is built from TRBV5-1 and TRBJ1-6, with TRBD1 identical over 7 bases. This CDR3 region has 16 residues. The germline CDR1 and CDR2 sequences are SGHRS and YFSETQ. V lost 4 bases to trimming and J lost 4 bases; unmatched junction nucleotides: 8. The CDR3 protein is CASSGTGEPYNSPLHF. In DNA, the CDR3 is TGCGCCAGCAGCGGCACAGGGGAGCCGTATAATTCACCCCTCCACTTT. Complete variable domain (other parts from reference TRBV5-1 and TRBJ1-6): KAGVTQTPRYLIKTRGQQVTLSCSPISGHRSVSWYQQTPGQGLQFLFEYFSETQRNKGNFPGRFSGRQFSNSRSEMNVSTLELGDSALYLCASSGTGEPYNSPLHFGNGTRLTVT.

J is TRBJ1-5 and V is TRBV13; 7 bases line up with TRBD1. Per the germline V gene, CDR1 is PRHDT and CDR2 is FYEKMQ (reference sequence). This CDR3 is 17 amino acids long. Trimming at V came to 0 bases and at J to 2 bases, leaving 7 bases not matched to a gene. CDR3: CASSLGRGGLGNQPQHF. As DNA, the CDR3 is TGTGCCAGCAGCTTAGGAAGAGGGGGCCTGGGCAATCAGCCCCAGCATTTT. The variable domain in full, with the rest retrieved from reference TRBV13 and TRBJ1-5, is AAGVIQSPRHLIKEKRETATLKCYPIPRHDTVYWYQQGPGQDPQFLISFYEKMQSDKGSIPDRFSAQQFSDYHSELNMSSLELGDSALYFCASSLGRGGLGNQPQHFGDGTRLSIL.

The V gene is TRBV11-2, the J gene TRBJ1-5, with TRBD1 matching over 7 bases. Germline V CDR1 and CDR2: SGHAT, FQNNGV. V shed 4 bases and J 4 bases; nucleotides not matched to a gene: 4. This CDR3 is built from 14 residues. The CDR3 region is CASSSGQSNQPQHF. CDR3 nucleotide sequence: TGTGCCAGCAGCTCGGGACAGAGTAATCAGCCCCAGCATTTT.

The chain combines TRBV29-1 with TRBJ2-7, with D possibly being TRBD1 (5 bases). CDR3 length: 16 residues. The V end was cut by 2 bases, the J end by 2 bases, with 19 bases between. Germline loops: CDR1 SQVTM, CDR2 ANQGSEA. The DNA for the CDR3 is TGCAGCGTTGAAACCCTACACCCAAGGGGTGCCTACGAGCAGTACTTC. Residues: CSVETLHPRGAYEQYF.

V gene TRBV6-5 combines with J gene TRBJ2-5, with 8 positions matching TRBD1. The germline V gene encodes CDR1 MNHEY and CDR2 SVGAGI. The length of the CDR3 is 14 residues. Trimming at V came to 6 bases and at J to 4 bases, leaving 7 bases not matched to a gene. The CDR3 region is CASSLDRGRETQYF. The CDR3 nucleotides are TGTGCCAGCAGCCTTGACAGGGGACGAGAGACCCAGTACTTC.

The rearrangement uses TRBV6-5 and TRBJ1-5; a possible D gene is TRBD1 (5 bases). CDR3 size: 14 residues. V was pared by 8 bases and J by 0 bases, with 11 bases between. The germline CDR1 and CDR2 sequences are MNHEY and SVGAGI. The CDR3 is CASGGGFSNQPQHF. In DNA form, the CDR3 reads TGTGCCAGCGGCGGGGGATTTAGCAATCAGCCCCAGCATTTT.

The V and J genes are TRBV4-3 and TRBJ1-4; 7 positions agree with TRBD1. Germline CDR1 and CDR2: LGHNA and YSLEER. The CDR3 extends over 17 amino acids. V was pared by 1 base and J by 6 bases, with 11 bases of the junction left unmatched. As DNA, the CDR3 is TGCGCCAGCAGCCAAGTCGGGGGGGACAGAGAATATGAAAAACTGTTTTTT. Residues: CASSQVGGDREYEKLFF.

The CDR3 DNA reads as TGTGCCAGCGCTGCCGGGACAGGGAGCTATGGCTACACCTTC. Translation: CASAAGTGSYGYTF. This chain links TRBV2 with TRBJ1-2; 9 bases match TRBD1. Germline V gives CDR1 SNHLY, CDR2 FYNNEI. This CDR3 region has 14 residues. V dropped 8 bases and J dropped 4; count of bases not matched to a gene: 8.

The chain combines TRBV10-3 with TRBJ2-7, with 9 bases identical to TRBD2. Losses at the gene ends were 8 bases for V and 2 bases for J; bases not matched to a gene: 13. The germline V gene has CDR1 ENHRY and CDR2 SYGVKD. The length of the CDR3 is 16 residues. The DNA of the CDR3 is TGTGCCATCCCTAGCGGGGACCCTACACGGGCCTACGAGCAGTACTTC. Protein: CAIPSGDPTRAYEQYF.

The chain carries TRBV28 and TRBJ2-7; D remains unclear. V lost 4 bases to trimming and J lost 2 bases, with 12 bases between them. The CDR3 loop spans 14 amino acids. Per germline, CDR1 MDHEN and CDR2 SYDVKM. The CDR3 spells CASSWAGPPYEQYV. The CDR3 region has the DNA TGTGCCAGCAGTTGGGCAGGTCCACCCTACGAGCAGTACGTC.

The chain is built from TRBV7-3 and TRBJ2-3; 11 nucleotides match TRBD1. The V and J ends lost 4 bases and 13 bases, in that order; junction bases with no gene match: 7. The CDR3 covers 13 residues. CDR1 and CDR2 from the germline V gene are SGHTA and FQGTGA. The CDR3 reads CASSSDRGRLKYF. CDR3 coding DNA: TGTGCCAGCAGCTCGGACAGGGGGCGATTGAAGTATTTT.

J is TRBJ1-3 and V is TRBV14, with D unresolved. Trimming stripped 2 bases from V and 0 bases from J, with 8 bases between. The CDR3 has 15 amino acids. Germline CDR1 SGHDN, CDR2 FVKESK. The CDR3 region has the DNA TGTGCCAGCAGCCAACAGTCTTTCTCTGGAAACACCATATATTTT. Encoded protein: CASSQQSFSGNTIYF.

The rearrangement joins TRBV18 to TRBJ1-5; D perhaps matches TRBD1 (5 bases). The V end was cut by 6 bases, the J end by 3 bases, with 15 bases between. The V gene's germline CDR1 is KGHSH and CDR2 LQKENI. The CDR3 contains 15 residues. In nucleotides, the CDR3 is TGTGCCAGCTCGATGACAGCGCCGCTCAATCAGCCCCAGCATTTT. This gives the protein CASSMTAPLNQPQHF. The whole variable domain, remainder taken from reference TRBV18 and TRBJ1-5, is NAGVMQNPRHLVRRRGQEARLRCSPMKGHSHVYWYRQLPEEGLKFMVYLQKENIIDESGMPKERFSAEFPKEGPSILRIQQVVRGDSAAYFCASSMTAPLNQPQHFGDGTRLSIL.

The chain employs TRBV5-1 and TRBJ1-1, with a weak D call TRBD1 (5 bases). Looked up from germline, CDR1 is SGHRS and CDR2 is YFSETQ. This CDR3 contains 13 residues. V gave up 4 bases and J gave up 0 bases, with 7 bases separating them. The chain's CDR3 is CASSGALNTEAFF. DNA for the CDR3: TGCGCCAGCAGCGGGGCATTGAACACTGAAGCTTTCTTT.

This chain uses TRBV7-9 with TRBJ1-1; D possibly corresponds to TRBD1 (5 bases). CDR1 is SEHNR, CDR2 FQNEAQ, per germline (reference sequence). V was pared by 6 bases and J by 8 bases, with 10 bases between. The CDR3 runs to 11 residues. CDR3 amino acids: CASRRQTEAFF. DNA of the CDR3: TGTGCCAGCAGAAGACAGACCGAAGCTTTCTTT.